These 5 T cell receptor beta chains share one sample of origin, sequenced in a study of T cells in pancreatic ductal adenocarcinoma. Selected pancreatic ductal adenocarcinoma patients had undergone surgery without neoadjuvant therapy. Profiling relied on immunoSEQ multiplex PCR, and the TCRdb table lists in-frame clones only, not all of them. The table records over 90,000 clones, over 90% of them present only once. Sequencing was done on a sample of PBMCs. The receptors here all came from a human donor with pancreatic ductal adenocarcinoma.

This chain connects TRBV29-1 to TRBJ2-3, with D possibly matching TRBD2 (5 bases). The CDR3 runs 14 residues. Looked up from germline, CDR1 is SQVTM and CDR2 is ANQGSEA. The CDR3 region has the DNA TGCACCGTCCCAGCGGATACAAAAACAGATACGCAGTATTTT. It is translated as CTVPADTKTDTQYF.

The V gene is TRBV9, the J gene TRBJ2-1; 9 positions match TRBD1. Germline V gives CDR1 SGDLS, CDR2 YYNGEE. The trim removed 3 bases at V and 3 bases at J, leaving 4 bases unmatched. CDR3 length: 15 amino acids. The CDR3 region has the DNA TGTGCCAGCAGCGCCCGACAGGGGGGCTACAATGAGCAGTTCTTC. Translating it yields CASSARQGGYNEQFF.

The chain has TRBV5-5 and TRBJ2-2, with 7 bases matching TRBD1. Trimming took 0 bases from V and 8 from J; bases not matched to a gene: 7. The germline V gene encodes CDR1 SGHKS and CDR2 YYEKEE (reference sequence). The CDR3 is 15 amino acids. The CDR3 nucleotides are TGTGCCAGCAGCTTGGAAACAGGGGAAGTAGGGGAGCTGTTTTTT. This encodes CASSLETGEVGELFF.

V and J are TRBV19 and TRBJ2-2; D is undetermined. V was shortened by 1 base and J by 0 bases, with 9 bases between the two germline ends. Germline values: CDR1 LNHDA, CDR2 SQIVND (reference sequence). The CDR3 is 16 residues long. The DNA for the CDR3 is TGTGCCAGTAGTATAGTGGCAGTCCCGAACACCGGGGAGCTGTTTTTT. Translation: CASSIVAVPNTGELFF.

The chain uses TRBV5-1 and TRBJ2-1; D gene uncertain. The germline CDR1 and CDR2 sequences are SGHRS and YFSETQ. V lost 3 bases, J lost 5 bases, and 9 bases lay in between. This CDR3 is 13 amino acids long. DNA of the CDR3: TGCGCCAGCAGCTATGAGACAAACAATGAGCAGTTCTTC. It specifies CASSYETNNEQFF.